These 18 T cell receptor beta chains were all obtained from the same sample, sequenced in a study of read filtering for tumor transcriptome and immune sequencing. This library used roughly 400 ng RNA and molecular barcoded adaptors spanning alpha/delta and beta/gamma chains. TCRdb called the reads again in MiXCR, with one record for every CDR3 protein. The table records 75,000 to 95,000 distinct CDR3 sequences, more than 9% of them present only once. Sequenced: a population of CD138-negative cells sorted from bone marrow. These receptors came from a donor at least 40 years old with multiple myeloma.

This clonotype was picked up many times. The rearrangement links TRBV20-1 to TRBJ2-7; the D is unclear. CDR3 length equals 16 residues. Germline V gives CDR1 DFQATT, CDR2 SNEGSKA (reference sequence). Trimming removed 0 bases from V and 3 bases from J, with 18 bases in between. CDR3 loop: CSARDYLRGQYYEQYF. DNA for the CDR3: TGCAGTGCTAGAGATTATCTTAGAGGCCAATACTACGAGCAGTACTTC.

Note on this clonotype: Sequence at one end of the junction differs from germline and may be a read error. The chain carries TRBV3-1 and TRBJ1-1, with D perhaps matching TRBD1 (5 bases). The CDR3 covers 15 residues. The germline gives CDR1 LGHDT, CDR2 YNNKEL (reference sequence). The CDR3 sequence is CAGSPWQGSGTEAFF. DNA for the CDR3: TGTGCCGGCAGCCCCTGGCAGGGATCTGGCACTGAAGCTTTCTTT.

This clonotype was recorded at least ten times. J is TRBJ2-5 and V is TRBV18; 8 nucleotides match TRBD1. Unmatched junction bases numbered 4, after V lost 3 bases and J lost 4 bases. The length of the CDR3 is 14 residues. Germline loops: CDR1 KGHSH, CDR2 LQKENI. The CDR3 sequence is CASSPQGARETQYF. For the CDR3, the DNA is TGTGCCAGCTCACCCCAGGGGGCGCGAGAGACCCAGTACTTC.

This clonotype occurred many times. The chain uses TRBV21-1 and TRBJ2-1; whether TRBD1, the table's D call, matches the DNA was not checked. TRBV21-1 counts as a pseudogene. The CDR3 runs 15 residues. CDR3 amino acids: CAITRRGQGPPEQFF. The CDR3, as DNA: TGTGCCATAACCCGGAGGGGACAGGGGCCCCCGGAGCAGTTCTTC.

With respect to this clonotype: Likely a read error: the CDR3 ends without its conserved phenylalanine or tryptophan. The rearrangement links TRBV7-9 to TRBJ2-1, with a weak D call TRBD2 (5 bases). The germline CDR1 and CDR2 sequences are SEHNR and FQNEAQ (reference sequence). Trimming pared 5 bases from V and 0 bases from J, leaving 11 bases between. CDR3 length equals 15 residues. Written as DNA, the CDR3 is TGTGCCAGCAGCCTCCTTGGGAGCTCCTACAATGAGCAGTTCCTC. It specifies CASSLLGSSYNEQFL.

This clonotype was picked up many times. CDR3 loop: CASSLAVQETQYF. The CDR3 bases are TGTGCCAGCAGCTTAGCGGTTCAAGAGACCCAGTACTTC. The V call is TRBV11-3, the J call TRBJ2-5; D is ambiguous. The V and J ends lost 1 base and 2 bases respectively, with 5 bases between them. This CDR3 region has 13 residues. The germline V gene encodes CDR1 SGHNT and CDR2 YENEEA.

The V gene is TRBV6-6, the J gene TRBJ2-5; 7 bases line up with TRBD2. The CDR3 is 15 residues long. The trim removed 2 bases at V and 5 bases at J, leaving 8 bases unmatched. Germline assignment: CDR1 MNHNY and CDR2 SVGAGI (reference sequence). The CDR3 reads CASSYEEAGRETQYF. The CDR3, as DNA: TGTGCCAGCAGTTACGAGGAAGCGGGGAGGGAGACCCAGTACTTC.

This clonotype appeared many times. The chain joins TRBV5-1 to TRBJ2-7; D ambiguous. V dropped 3 bases and J dropped 3 bases, with 10 bases sitting between them. The germline V gene encodes CDR1 SGHRS and CDR2 YFSETQ. This CDR3 is 13 amino acids long. For the CDR3, the DNA is TGCGCCAGCAGCTCCGGACCTAACTACGAGCAGTACTTC. Translated: CASSSGPNYEQYF. The full variable domain, in which reference TRBV5-1 and TRBJ2-7 provide the parts outside the CDR3, is KAGVTQTPRYLIKTRGQQVTLSCSPISGHRSVSWYQQTPGQGLQFLFEYFSETQRNKGNFPGRFSGRQFSNSRSEMNVSTLELGDSALYLCASSSGPNYEQYFGPGTRLTVT.

This clonotype was recorded many times. The chain links TRBV29-1 to TRBJ1-1; D may be TRBD1 (6 bases). The germline CDR1 and CDR2 sequences are SQVTM and ANQGSEA. The CDR3 loop spans 13 amino acids. V gave up 3 bases and J gave up 4 bases, with 12 bases separating them. CDR3: CSVDRRGATEAFF. CDR3 coding DNA: TGCAGCGTTGACCGGCGGGGGGCCACTGAAGCTTTCTTT.

This clonotype was seen many times. The chain couples TRBV5-1 to TRBJ2-1; 7 bases agree with TRBD2. J lost 5 bases, V lost 3 bases, and 11 bases had no gene match. The CDR3 length is 16 residues. Germline CDR1 reads SGHRS; CDR2 reads YFSETQ. The CDR3 DNA follows: TGCGCCAGCAGCTCATTTTCGGGAGGTGACAACAATGAGCAGTTCTTC. Residues: CASSSFSGGDNNEQFF.

This clonotype was seen at least ten times. This chain links TRBV5-8 with TRBJ1-1, with D uncertain. CDR1 is SGHTS, CDR2 YDEGEE, per germline. This CDR3 is 15 amino acids long. The V end was cut by 3 bases, the J end by 0 bases, with 12 bases between. CDR3 loop: CASSYSGIMNTEAFF. For the CDR3, the DNA is TGTGCCAGCAGCTACTCCGGGATCATGAACACTGAAGCTTTCTTT.

At least ten counts were recorded for this clonotype. This chain links TRBV10-3 with TRBJ1-5; 9 nucleotides line up with TRBD1. Looked up from germline, CDR1 is ENHRY and CDR2 is SYGVKD. The CDR3 contains 15 residues. J lost 5 bases, V lost 6 bases, and 8 bases had no gene match. The CDR3 bases are TGTGCCATCAGCAGGGGACAGGGTATGGATCAGCCCCAGCATTTT. This translates into CAISRGQGMDQPQHF.

This clonotype was counted at least ten times. The V gene is TRBV29-1, the J gene TRBJ1-4; D is possibly TRBD1 (5 bases). Germline lookup yields CDR1 SQVTM and CDR2 ANQGSEA. Trimming cost V 5 bases and J 0 bases, with 7 bases left between them. This CDR3 has 13 amino acids. Here the CDR3 DNA reads TGCAGCGTTTTAGGGGCAACTAATGAAAAACTGTTTTTT. It translates to CSVLGATNEKLFF.

This clonotype was picked up many times. V gene TRBV28 combines with J gene TRBJ1-1, with D possibly being TRBD1 (6 bases). V was shortened by 4 bases and J by 8 bases, with 11 bases between the two germline ends. CDR1 is MDHEN, CDR2 SYDVKM, per germline. The CDR3 is made up of 12 amino acids. CDR3: CASSSNTGEAFF. DNA of the CDR3: TGTGCCAGCAGTTCCAACACAGGGGAAGCTTTCTTT.

This clonotype was found many times. V gene TRBV29-1 combines with J gene TRBJ2-7; perhaps TRBD2 as D (6 bases). V lost 0 bases, J lost 7 bases, and 13 bases lay in between. The CDR3 consists of 13 residues. The germline CDR1 and CDR2 sequences are SQVTM and ANQGSEA. DNA of the CDR3: TGCAGCGTTGAAGATACTCGCCGGGGGGAGCAGTACTTC. The encoded protein is CSVEDTRRGEQYF.

This clonotype came up once. Germline is not matched at one junction end, which may reflect a read error. The chain recombines TRBV10-3 with TRBJ2-2; 7 bases fit TRBD2. The CDR3 is made up of 15 amino acids. Germline loops: CDR1 ENHRY, CDR2 SYGVKD. CDR3 sequence (DNA): TGCGCCATCAGTGAGAGCGGGATCGGTGCCGGGGAGCGGTTTTTT. It encodes CAISESGIGAGERFF.

This clonotype has a count of ten or more. The chain links TRBV11-3 to TRBJ2-1; D not resolved. V lost 1 base to trimming and J lost 11 bases, with 6 bases between them. Germline V gene lookup returns CDR1 SGHNT and CDR2 YENEEA. The CDR3 is made up of 11 amino acids. This CDR3 is CASSLGPQQFF. The DNA for the CDR3 is TGTGCCAGCAGCTTAGGGCCCCAGCAGTTCTTC.

This clonotype was detected once. Germline is not matched at one junction end, which may reflect a read error. In DNA form, the CDR3 reads TGTGCCAGCGGCTTAACGGGGGGGTCGGACACTGAAGCTTTCTTT. The encoded protein is CASGLTGGSDTEAFF. V and J are TRBV7-9 and TRBJ1-1, with D perhaps TRBD1 (5 bases). The germline gives CDR1 SEHNR, CDR2 FQNEAQ (reference sequence). The CDR3 consists of 15 residues.